This paragraph reports one T cell receptor (beta chain). The antigen is unknown. The data were obtained in a study of T cells in Graves' hyperthyroidism and ophthalmopathy. On the study more broadly: Blood was drawn when the patient was first diagnosed and still untreated.

Germline V gene data show CDR1 as MGHDK and CDR2 as SYGVNS. The CDR3 is made up of 16 amino acids. V trimming: 4 bases; J trimming: 9 bases; junction bases outside the gene matches: 9. The CDR3 regions of TCR beta were amplified from RNA transcripts. The study used the HTBI primer set for a first-round RT-PCR of the TCR CDR3. TCRdb itself ran the multiplex PCR reads through MiXCR, one entry per CDR3 protein. The data hold approximately 400,000 distinct CDR3 sequences, with around 20% observed a single time. Uncontrolled infection, other autoimmune disease, pregnancy or lactation disqualified patients from enrolment. Study observations and caveats: Most clonotypes expanded in thyroid above 0.001 were likewise present in blood. The model predicted ophthalmopathy a median about 6.6 months before onset.

The sample comprised blood. The sequence was collected from a man aged 18-30 years with Graves' ophthalmopathy. The chain couples TRBV25-1 to TRBJ1-6, with 10 bases identical to TRBD1. The CDR3, as DNA: TGTGCCAGCAGTGCGGTGACAGGGGGCGAGTTTTCACCCCTCCACTTT. Translation: CASSAVTGGEFSPLHF.